The source of this T cell receptor beta chain is a study of shared T cell receptors in the human thymus. CDR3 length equals 15 residues. Germline V CDR1 and CDR2: MDHEN, SYDVKM. The V end was cut by 1 base, the J end by 5 bases, with 15 bases between. Generated by immunoSEQ multiplex PCR, the TCRdb table keeps only in-frame clones and is missing some. The sample holds hundreds of thousands of clones, 70% to 90% seen once. Another study also made use of these data, one on human thymus T cells. That work adds: Corrective heart surgery yielded resections, and these provided the thymus tissue. Thymic repertoires from unrelated individuals overlapped highly, related research reported.

This chain joins TRBV28 and TRBJ2-7; TRBD1 is a possible D gene (6 bases). The sample consisted of thymocytes. The sequence was obtained from a boy in the first two years of life with a congenital heart defect. The CDR3 nucleotides are TGTGCCAGCAGTTTATTGAGACAGGAGTATGACGAGCAGTACTTC. Its translation is CASSLLRQEYDEQYF.